These 16 T cell receptor beta chains came from one sample sequenced in a study of blood T cell repertoires in COVID-19. Repertoires were generated with immunoSEQ multiplex PCR, while TCRdb's copy carries only in-frame clones and drops some. The sample includes some 240,000 clones, 86% of them seen just once. Sequencing used PBMCs or T cells enriched from blood (not recorded which). The receptors were sampled from a woman aged 35 to 49 with acute COVID-19.

The chain links TRBV2 to TRBJ2-1; possibly TRBD2 for D (6 bases). There are 14 residues in the CDR3. V lost 7 bases and J 3 bases, leaving 13 bases between the germline ends. Germline CDR1 and CDR2: SNHLY and FYNNEI. CDR3 residues: CASTGLTNYNEQFF. The CDR3 region has the DNA TGTGCCAGCACCGGACTAACAAACTACAATGAGCAGTTCTTC.

This clone has more than one count but fewer than ten. This chain connects TRBV27 to TRBJ2-7; 8 bases align to TRBD1. The CDR3 loop spans 16 amino acids. V dropped 1 base and J dropped 4; count of bases not matched to a gene: 9. Germline V gene sequence: CDR1 MNHEY, CDR2 SMNVEV (reference sequence). CDR3 nucleotides: TGTGCCAGCAGTTTATTTTCCGGGACAGGCCTGTACGAGCAGTACTTC. It yields the protein CASSLFSGTGLYEQYF.

The rearrangement joins TRBV7-6 to TRBJ1-6; the D gene is possibly TRBD1 (6 bases). Germline V gene lookup returns CDR1 SGHVS and CDR2 FNYEAQ. The CDR3 is 17 residues long. V lost 1 base and J lost 10, with 20 bases in between. The CDR3 nucleotides are TGTGCCAGCAGCTTAGAGGTCGCGGGGGCGTTTGGCTCACCCCTCCACTTT. It encodes CASSLEVAGAFGSPLHF.

This clone has a single count. This sequence joins TRBV15 and TRBJ2-1; TRBD1 agrees at 7 bases. CDR1 is LNHNV and CDR2 is YYDKDF in the germline V gene (reference sequence). The CDR3 has 15 amino acids. The ends lost 1 base at V and 4 bases at J; junction bases unmatched: 4. The CDR3 DNA sequence: TGTGCCACCAGCAGAGGGACAGGAAATTACAATGAGCAGTTCTTC. This sequence encodes CATSRGTGNYNEQFF.

The V and J genes are TRBV13 and TRBJ2-3, with 11 bases identical to TRBD1. J lost 2 bases, V lost 4 bases, and 5 bases had no gene match. CDR1 is PRHDT and CDR2 is FYEKMQ in the germline V gene (reference sequence). CDR3 size: 16 residues. CDR3 protein: CASSWRTGGITDTQYF. CDR3 nucleotide sequence: TGTGCCAGCAGCTGGAGGACAGGGGGCATCACAGATACGCAGTATTTT.

This chain's CDR3 is CASSESSNGGTGELFF. DNA of the CDR3: TGTGCCAGCAGCGAATCCTCGAACGGAGGCACCGGGGAGCTGTTTTTT. The J gene is TRBJ2-2, the V gene TRBV9; D is possibly TRBD2 (5 bases). V lost 3 bases to trimming and J lost 4 bases, with 16 bases between them. This CDR3 is 16 amino acids long. CDR1 is SGDLS, CDR2 YYNGEE, per germline.

This chain joins TRBV11-3 and TRBJ2-7, with 8 bases lining up with TRBD1. Looked up from germline, CDR1 is SGHNT and CDR2 is YENEEA. This CDR3 comprises 12 residues. The J segment lost 7 bases and the V segment lost 5 bases, leaving 4 bases of the junction unmatched. For the CDR3, the DNA is TGTGCCAGCAGCCCACAGGGGGGTGAGCAGTACTTC. This gives the protein CASSPQGGEQYF.

The chain uses TRBV27 and TRBJ2-1; no clear D gene. Trimming took off 3 bases at V and 6 bases at J, with 9 bases between the two ends. The CDR3 spans 13 residues. The germline V gene encodes CDR1 MNHEY and CDR2 SMNVEV (reference sequence). CDR3: CASSFGFSNEQFF. The CDR3 nucleotides read TGTGCCAGCAGTTTTGGCTTCAGCAATGAGCAGTTCTTC.

V and J are TRBV27 and TRBJ2-2, with 7 bases that match TRBD2. V lost 8 bases and J lost 5; bases outside the gene matches: 14. The CDR3 consists of 16 residues. Germline V CDR1 and CDR2: MNHEY, SMNVEV (reference sequence). CDR3 in DNA: TGTGCCAGCGGCCCCTACCTGGGCGGGAGTACCGGGGAGCTGTTTTTT. Translating gives CASGPYLGGSTGELFF.

The J gene is TRBJ1-2, the V gene TRBV18, with a tentative D call TRBD1 (6 bases). The CDR3 runs 15 residues. Germline V CDR1 and CDR2: KGHSH, LQKENI. Trimming took 1 base from V and 0 from J, leaving 9 bases between them. CDR3: CASSPLQGPNYGYTF. CDR3 nucleotide sequence: TGTGCCAGCTCACCACTACAGGGTCCTAACTATGGCTACACCTTC.

This chain joins TRBV7-9 and TRBJ2-1, with a possible D match to TRBD1 (5 bases). The CDR3 extends over 15 amino acids. The germline gives CDR1 SEHNR, CDR2 FQNEAQ (reference sequence). The V gene lost 2 bases and the J gene lost 4 bases, with 12 bases spanning the gap. The DNA for the CDR3 is TGTGCCAGCAGCTTAAGGGGTGCAAATTACAATGAGCAGTTCTTC. The encoded protein is CASSLRGANYNEQFF.

The chain uses TRBV7-8 and TRBJ2-1; 11 bases are a match to TRBD2. V was clipped by 0 bases and J by 7 bases; unmatched bases: 5. Germline V gene lookup returns CDR1 SGHVS and CDR2 FQNEAQ. The CDR3 runs to 16 residues. The CDR3 region has the DNA TGTGCCAGCAGCTTAGCGACTAGCGGGGTAGAAAATGAGCAGTTCTTC. Amino acids: CASSLATSGVENEQFF. Looking up the rest from reference TRBV7-8 and TRBJ2-1 gives the full variable domain: GAGVSQSPRYKVAKRGQDVALRCDPISGHVSLFWYQQALGQGPEFLTYFQNEAQLDKSGLPSDRFFAERPEGSVSTLKIQRTQQEDSAVYLCASSLATSGVENEQFFGPGTRLTVL.

The chain joins TRBV10-3 to TRBJ1-1, with TRBD1 identical over 10 bases. CDR1 and CDR2 (germline): ENHRY, SYGVKD. The junction had 4 bases not matched to a gene; V was cut back by 0 bases and J by 3 bases. This CDR3 region has 16 residues. The DNA for the CDR3 is TGTGCCATCAGTGAGTCAGGACAGGGGGGGGACACTGAAGCTTTCTTT. Its translation: CAISESGQGGDTEAFF.

The rearrangement joins TRBV19 to TRBJ1-5, with D possibly being TRBD1 (5 bases). The CDR3 is made up of 16 amino acids. Germline CDR1 and CDR2: LNHDA and SQIVND (reference sequence). Trimming shortened V by 0 bases and J by 7 bases, and 16 bases separated the two germline ends. CDR3 sequence (DNA): TGTGCCAGTAGTATAGACGGCAGGGTTAGGATGCAGCCCCAGCATTTT. Encoded protein: CASSIDGRVRMQPQHF. Variable domain in full (rest from reference TRBV19 and TRBJ1-5): DGGITQSPKYLFRKEGQNVTLSCEQNLNHDAMYWYRQDPGQGLRLIYYSQIVNDFQKGDIAEGYSVSREKKESFPLTVTSAQKNPTAFYLCASSIDGRVRMQPQHFGDGTRLSIL.

The gene calls are TRBV3-1 (or the pseudogene TRBV3-2) and TRBJ2-7, with 10 bases fitting TRBD2. CDR1 is LGHDT, CDR2 YNNKEL, per germline (reference sequence). The CDR3 loop spans 16 amino acids. J gave up 2 bases and V 0 bases, and 4 bases lay outside the gene matches. The CDR3 protein is CASSQDRLAGAYEQYF. Here the CDR3 DNA reads TGTGCCAGCAGCCAAGATCGACTAGCGGGCGCCTACGAGCAGTACTTC.

V usage is TRBV7-9 and J usage is TRBJ2-1, with 7 nucleotides matching TRBD2. The CDR3 runs to 15 residues. From germline, CDR1 is SEHNR and CDR2 FQNEAQ (reference sequence). V lost 5 bases, J lost 1 base, and 5 bases stayed unmatched. CDR3 region: CASSPKRDSYNEQFF. Written as DNA, the CDR3 is TGTGCCAGCAGCCCCAAGCGGGATTCCTACAATGAGCAGTTCTTC.